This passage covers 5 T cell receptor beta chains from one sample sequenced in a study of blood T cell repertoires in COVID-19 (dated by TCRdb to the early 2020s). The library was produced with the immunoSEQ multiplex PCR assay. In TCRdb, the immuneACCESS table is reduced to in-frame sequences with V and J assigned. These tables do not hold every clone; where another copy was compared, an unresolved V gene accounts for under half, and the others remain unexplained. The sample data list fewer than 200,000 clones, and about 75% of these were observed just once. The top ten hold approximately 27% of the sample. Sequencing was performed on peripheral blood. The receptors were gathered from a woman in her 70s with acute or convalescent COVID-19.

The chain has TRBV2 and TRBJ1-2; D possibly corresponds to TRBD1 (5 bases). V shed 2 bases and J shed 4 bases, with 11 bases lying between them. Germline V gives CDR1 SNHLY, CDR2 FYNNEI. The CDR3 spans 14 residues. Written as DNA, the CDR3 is TGTGCCAGCAGTGAATGGGGGGTCAGCTATGGCTACACCTTC. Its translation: CASSEWGVSYGYTF.

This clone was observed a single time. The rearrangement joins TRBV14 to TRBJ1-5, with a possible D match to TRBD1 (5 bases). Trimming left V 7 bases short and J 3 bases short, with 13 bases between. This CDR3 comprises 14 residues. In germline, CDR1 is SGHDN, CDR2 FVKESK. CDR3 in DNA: TGTGCCAGCACCGGGGGTCTTGCCAATCAGCCCCAGCATTTT. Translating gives CASTGGLANQPQHF.

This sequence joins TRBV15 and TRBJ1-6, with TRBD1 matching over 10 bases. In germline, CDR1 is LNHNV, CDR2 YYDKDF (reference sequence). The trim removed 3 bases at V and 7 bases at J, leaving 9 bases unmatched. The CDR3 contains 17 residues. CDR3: CATSRETGGAGNSPLHF. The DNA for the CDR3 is TGTGCCACCAGCAGGGAGACAGGGGGCGCCGGAAATTCACCCCTCCACTTT. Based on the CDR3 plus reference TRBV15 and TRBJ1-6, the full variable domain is DAMVIQNPRYQVTQFGKPVTLSCSQTLNHNVMYWYQQKSSQAPKLLFHYYDKDFNNEADTPDNFQSRRPNTSFCFLDIRSPGLGDTAMYLCATSRETGGAGNSPLHFGNGTRLTVT.

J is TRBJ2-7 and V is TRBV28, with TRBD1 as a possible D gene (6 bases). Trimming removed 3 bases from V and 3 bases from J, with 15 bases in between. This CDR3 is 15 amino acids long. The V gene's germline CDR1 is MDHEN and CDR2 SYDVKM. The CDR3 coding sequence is TGTGCCAGCAGTTTGGGGACCACAGGGAACTACGAGCAGTACTTC. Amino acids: CASSLGTTGNYEQYF.

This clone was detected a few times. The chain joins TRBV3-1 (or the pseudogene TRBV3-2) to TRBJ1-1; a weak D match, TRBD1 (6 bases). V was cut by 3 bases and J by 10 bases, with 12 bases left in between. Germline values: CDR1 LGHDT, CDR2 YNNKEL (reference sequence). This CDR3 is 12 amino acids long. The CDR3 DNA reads TGTGCCAGCAGCCAGGGGGACAATGCAGCTTTCTTT. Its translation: CASSQGDNAAFF.